This T cell receptor (beta chain) derives from a study of cytomegalovirus exposure and HLA in healthy donors. General study points: It was confirmed in vitro that three of the CMV-associated chains were specific for CMV antigens. The study listed approximately 160 cytomegalovirus-associated TCR beta chains. Rare TCR sequences dominated, though some public TCRs recurred in many donors.

The donors were part of the roughly 110-subject validation cohort, which stood apart from the approximately 640-subject first cohort. A note on this clone: Antigen: not known. Sequence at one end of the junction differs from germline and may be a read error.

The CDR3 is 13 residues long. CDR1 is SSHAT and CDR2 is FNYEAQ in the germline V gene (reference sequence). Libraries were prepared by immunoSEQ multiplex PCR; TCRdb keeps only in-frame clonotypes and omits some of them. The sample records 200,000 to 250,000 clones, about 90% being singletons. Sequencing input: PBMCs. The chain has TRBV7-7 and TRBJ2-1; a weak D match, TRBD2 (5 bases). This clonotype was sampled from a woman aged 18-29 years in good health and CMV-seronegative. Written as DNA, the CDR3 is TGTGCTAGCAGCTTAGAGCGGAACAATGAGCAGTTCTTC. Encoded protein: CASSLERNNEQFF.